These T cell receptor beta chains were read from a single sample in a study of T cells in localized non-small cell lung cancer. Generated by immunoSEQ multiplex PCR, the TCRdb table keeps only in-frame clones and is missing some. The table lists 28,000 or so clones, roughly 87% of them singletons. The sequencing here drew on peripheral blood, taken before any cancer treatment. The receptors here all came from a male donor aged 60 or older with stage I lung adenocarcinoma. Each CDR3 is given with its conserved first and last residue. The order of the fields is clone size, D gene, CDR3 length, V gene, J gene, CDR3 protein, CDR3 DNA. The D gene is left open where the match is weak. For some rows the clone size is stated as once, few or many, or as a class when expanded; others skip it.

>-|-|14|TRBV21-1|TRBJ2-5
CASSLISSPETQYF
TGTGCCAGCAGCCTTATAAGCTCACCAGAGACCCAGTACTTC
>once|-|18|TRBV19|TRBJ1-4
CASSRRMEGHRPNEKLFF
TGTGCCAGTAGCCGCAGGATGGAGGGTCACCGCCCTAATGAAAAACTGTTTTTT
>-|TRBD2|15|TRBV6-5|TRBJ2-7
CASSASGSTLYEQYF
TGTGCCAGCAGCGCTAGCGGTTCGACCTTATACGAGCAGTACTTC
>-|TRBD1|14|TRBV6-1|TRBJ2-7
CASRRDRGQYEQYF
TGTGCCAGCAGAAGGGACAGGGGGCAATACGAGCAGTACTTC
>-|TRBD2|15|TRBV2|TRBJ2-5
CASSERRGGMGAQYF
TGTGCCAGCAGTGAAAGGCGGGGGGGAATGGGGGCCCAGTACTTC
>-|-|14|TRBV29-1|TRBJ1-3
CSVGGPFSGNTIYF
TGCAGCGTCGGAGGGCCCTTCTCTGGAAACACCATATATTTT
>few|-|14|TRBV29-1|TRBJ2-4
CSVETNEMRDIQYF
TGCAGCGTTGAAACGAACGAAATGCGGGACATTCAGTACTTC
>-|TRBD1|13|TRBV30|TRBJ1-1
CAWDLVRDRGAFF
TGTGCCTGGGACTTAGTCCGGGACAGGGGAGCTTTCTTT
>-|-|15|TRBV10-3|TRBJ2-3
CATLTRGSLTDTQYF
TGTGCCACCTTAACCCGGGGAAGTTTGACAGATACGCAGTATTTT
>-|TRBD1|13|TRBV5-1|TRBJ1-2
CASSLAGGNGYTF
TGCGCCAGCAGCTTGGCAGGGGGCAATGGCTACACCTTC
>few|-|13|TRBV10-2|TRBJ1-6
CASTIDPHSPLHF
TGCGCCAGCACCATAGACCCCCATTCACCCCTCCACTTT
>-|-|14|TRBV18|TRBJ1-1
CASSPGAGVTEAFF
TGTGCCAGCTCACCGGGCGCGGGGGTCACTGAAGCTTTCTTT
>-|-|13|TRBV7-2|TRBJ2-7
CASSSYEPREQYF
TGTGCCAGCAGCTCATACGAACCGCGAGAGCAGTACTTC
>-|-|13|TRBV19|TRBJ1-1
CASSISLNTEAFF
TGTGCCAGTAGTATCTCGCTGAACACTGAAGCTTTCTTT
>-|-|14|TRBV18|TRBJ1-3
CASSPTGNRNTIYF
TGTGCCAGCTCACCAACAGGGAACCGAAACACCATATATTTT
>-|TRBD2|13|TRBV6-6|TRBJ2-3
CASSPVGGGTQYF
TGTGCCAGCAGCCCCGTTGGCGGGGGTACGCAGTATTTT
>-|TRBD1|15|TRBV5-1|TRBJ2-3
CASSVLGQGTDTQYF
TGCGCCAGCAGCGTCCTTGGACAGGGCACAGATACGCAGTATTTT
>few|-|12|TRBV28|TRBJ1-1
CASSSGTTEAFF
TGTGCCAGCAGTTCGGGGACCACTGAAGCTTTCTTT
>-|-|14|TRBV18|TRBJ1-1
CASSPGWEGTEAFF
TGTGCCAGCTCACCAGGATGGGAAGGCACTGAAGCTTTCTTT
>-|-|14|TRBV5-1|TRBJ2-7
CASSLDVGTYEQYF
TGCGCCAGCAGCTTGGACGTTGGGACCTACGAGCAGTACTTC
>-|TRBD2|15|TRBV7-2|TRBJ2-3
CASRRLAGGPDTQYF
TGTGCCAGCAGACGACTAGCGGGGGGGCCGGATACGCAGTATTTT
>-|-|16|TRBV2|TRBJ1-2
CASSEFSDSGIHGYTF
TGTGCCAGCAGTGAATTCTCGGATTCAGGGATCCATGGCTACACCTTC
>-|-|13|TRBV18|TRBJ2-7
CASSPLDFSEQYF
TGTGCCAGCTCACCCCTAGATTTCAGCGAGCAGTACTTC
>-|TRBD2|17|TRBV7-8|TRBJ2-1
CASSLGTSGGGYNEQFF
TGTGCCAGCAGCCTGGGGACTAGCGGGGGTGGGTACAATGAGCAGTTCTTC
>-|TRBD1|14|TRBV7-8|TRBJ1-2
CASSPLTGGDGYTF
TGTGCCAGCAGCCCACTCACAGGGGGAGATGGCTACACCTTC
>-|-|15|TRBV11-1|TRBJ1-1
CASSSPGKGRTEAFF
TGTGCCAGCAGCTCCCCCGGGAAAGGGAGGACTGAAGCTTTCTTT
>-|-|14|TRBV6-1|TRBJ2-4
CASNEGLPKNIQYF
TGTGCCAGCAACGAAGGGCTCCCCAAAAACATTCAGTACTTC
>-|-|16|TRBV5-4|TRBJ1-1
CASSPPPGQMNTEAFF
TGTGCCAGCAGCCCACCCCCGGGACAAATGAACACTGAAGCTTTCTTT
>-|-|15|TRBV7-9|TRBJ2-3
CASSPSGRGTDTQYF
TGTGCCAGCAGTCCCTCGGGCCGCGGGACAGATACGCAGTATTTT
>-|TRBD1|12|TRBV28|TRBJ2-2
CASGTGFGELFF
TGTGCCAGCGGGACAGGGTTCGGGGAGCTGTTTTTT
>-|-|12|TRBV28|TRBJ2-1
CASSLQGLEQFF
TGTGCCAGCAGTTTGCAGGGACTTGAGCAGTTCTTC
>once|-|13|TRBV11-3|TRBJ2-2
CASSLRNTGELFF
TGTGCCAGCAGCTTACGGAACACCGGGGAGCTGTTTTTT
>-|-|16|TRBV6-6|TRBJ1-2
CASSHVYGASNYGYTF
TGTGCCAGCAGCCACGTCTATGGAGCCAGTAACTATGGCTACACCTTC
>-|-|17|TRBV4-1|TRBJ2-1
CASSQDTSRSSYNEQFF
TGCGCCAGCAGCCAAGATACTAGCCGGAGCTCCTACAATGAGCAGTTCTTC
>-|-|14|TRBV4-2|TRBJ2-2
CASSQGWNTGELFF
TGTGCCAGCAGCCAAGGTTGGAACACCGGGGAGCTGTTTTTT
>-|TRBD2|17|TRBV6-1|TRBJ2-3
CASSGSGTSLSTDTQYF
TGTGCCAGCAGTGGATCCGGGACTAGCCTTAGCACAGATACGCAGTATTTT
>-|-|16|TRBV5-1|TRBJ2-3
CASSPSRGTTTDTQYF
TGCGCCAGCAGCCCGTCACGCGGAACAACCACAGATACGCAGTATTTT
>-|TRBD2|16|TRBV10-3|TRBJ2-7
CAISESALAGGPNEYF
TGTGCCATCAGTGAGTCGGCGCTAGCGGGGGGGCCGAACGAGTACTTC
>-|-|12|TRBV30|TRBJ1-6
CAWTGKGSPLHF
TGTGCCTGGACAGGGAAGGGATCACCCCTCCACTTT
>-|TRBD2|17|TRBV25-1|TRBJ2-7
CASSSRLAEGLSYEQYF
TGTGCCAGCAGCTCCCGACTAGCGGAGGGCCTATCCTACGAGCAGTACTTC
>-|-|14|TRBV30|TRBJ2-7
CAWSIGLPSYEQYF
TGTGCCTGGAGTATTGGCCTCCCAAGTTACGAGCAGTACTTC
>once|-|14|TRBV18|TRBJ1-6
CASSPQGFESPLHF
TGTGCCAGCTCACCACAGGGGTTTGAGTCACCCCTCCACTTT
>-|-|13|TRBV5-1|TRBJ2-5
CASSLAPGETQYF
TGCGCCAGCAGCTTGGCTCCTGGGGAGACCCAGTACTTC
>-|-|15|TRBV30|TRBJ1-1
CAWSGRGGMNTEAFF
TGTGCCTGGAGTGGTAGAGGGGGGATGAACACTGAAGCTTTCTTT